This T cell receptor beta chain was documented in a study of post-analysis software for immune sequencing data. Study in general: Recorded disease courses covered relapsing-remitting, secondary progressive and progressive-relapsing multiple sclerosis. Some patients had no subtype annotation. Study-wide results and limits: Samples sharing a preparation batch grouped tightly together when assessed by F measure. Significantly lower normalized Chao1 diversity was found in patients with multiple sclerosis relative to controls.

cDNA libraries of TCR beta carried unique molecular identifiers. Once roughly 0.85 to 11 million T cells were used, about half a million cDNA molecules resulted. MiXCR was run by TCRdb on the PCR reads, yielding one entry per CDR3 protein. The table shows hundreds of thousands of distinct CDR3 sequences, with roughly two fifths occurring only once. Notes on this clonotype: Its antigen is not identified.

The TCR was taken from a girl between 5 and 17 years old with multiple sclerosis. Sequences were obtained from blood.

The CDR3 region is CSVRNGQNTEAFF. DNA for the CDR3: TGCAGCGTGCGGAACGGACAGAACACTGAAGCTTTCTTT. V is TRBV29-1 and J is TRBJ1-1; D might be TRBD1 (5 bases). This CDR3 contains 13 residues. From germline, CDR1 is SQVTM and CDR2 ANQGSEA. The V end lost 6 bases, the J end lost 1 base, and 12 bases lay between the germline ends.